This T cell receptor (beta chain) was captured by sequencing in a study of blood T cell repertoires in COVID-19. At the level of the study: Donors in the United States, Italy and Spain gave samples during acute or convalescent COVID-19. PBMCs, B-cell-depleted T cells, or T cells provided the cDNA or gDNA that made up the material.

Germline loops: CDR1 KGHDR, CDR2 SFDVKD. This CDR3 contains 12 residues. Trimming took 3 bases from V and 6 from J, leaving 8 bases between them. During active infection, Seattle patients enrolled and were then monitored through disease. Assay used: immunoSEQ multiplex PCR; TCRdb lists only in-frame clones, some missing. Of over 200,000 clones listed, roughly 90% are singletons. What was sequenced was peripheral blood. The chain is built from TRBV24-1 and TRBJ2-7, with unresolved D. The receptor's source is a man between 60 and 75 years old with COVID-19, enrolled during active disease. CDR3 residues: CATSDGLAEQYF. The CDR3 coding sequence is TGTGCCACCAGTGATGGTTTGGCCGAGCAGTACTTC.